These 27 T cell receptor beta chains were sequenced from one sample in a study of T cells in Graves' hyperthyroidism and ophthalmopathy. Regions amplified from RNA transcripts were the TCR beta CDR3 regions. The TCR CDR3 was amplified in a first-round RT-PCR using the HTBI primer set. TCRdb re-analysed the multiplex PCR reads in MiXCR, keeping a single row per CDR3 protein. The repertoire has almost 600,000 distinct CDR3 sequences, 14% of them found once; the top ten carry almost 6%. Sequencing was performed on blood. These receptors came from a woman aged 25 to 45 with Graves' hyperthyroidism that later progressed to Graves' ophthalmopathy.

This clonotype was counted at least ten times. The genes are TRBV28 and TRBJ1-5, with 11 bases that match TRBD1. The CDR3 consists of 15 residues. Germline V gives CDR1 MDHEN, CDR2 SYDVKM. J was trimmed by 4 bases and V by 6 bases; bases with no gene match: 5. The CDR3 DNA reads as TGTGCCAGCAGCCCCGGACAGGGGGCGAATCAGCCCCAGCATTTT. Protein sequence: CASSPGQGANQPQHF. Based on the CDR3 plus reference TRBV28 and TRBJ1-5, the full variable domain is DVKVTQSSRYLVKRTGEKVFLECVQDMDHENMFWYRQDPGLGLRLIYFSYDVKMKEKGDIPEGYSVSREKKERFSLILESASTNQTSMYLCASSPGQGANQPQHFGDGTRLSIL.

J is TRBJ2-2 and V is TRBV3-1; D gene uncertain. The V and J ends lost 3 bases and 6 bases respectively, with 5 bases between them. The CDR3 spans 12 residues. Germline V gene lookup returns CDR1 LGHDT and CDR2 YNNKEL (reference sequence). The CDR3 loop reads CASSQTPGELFF. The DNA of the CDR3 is TGTGCCAGCAGCCAGACCCCCGGGGAGCTGTTTTTT.

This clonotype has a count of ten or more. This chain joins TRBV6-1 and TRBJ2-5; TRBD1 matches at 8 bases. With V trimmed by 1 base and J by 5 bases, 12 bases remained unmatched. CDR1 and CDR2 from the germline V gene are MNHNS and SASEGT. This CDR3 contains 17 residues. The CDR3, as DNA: TGTGCCAGCAGTGAAGAGGAGGGCAGGGGGCGCTGGGAGACCCAGTACTTC. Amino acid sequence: CASSEEEGRGRWETQYF.

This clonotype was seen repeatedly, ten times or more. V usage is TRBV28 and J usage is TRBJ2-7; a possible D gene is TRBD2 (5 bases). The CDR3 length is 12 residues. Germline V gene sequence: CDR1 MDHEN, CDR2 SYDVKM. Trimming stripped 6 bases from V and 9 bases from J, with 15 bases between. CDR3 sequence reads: CASSSGLTGQYF. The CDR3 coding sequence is TGTGCCAGCAGCTCCGGACTGACTGGGCAGTACTTC.

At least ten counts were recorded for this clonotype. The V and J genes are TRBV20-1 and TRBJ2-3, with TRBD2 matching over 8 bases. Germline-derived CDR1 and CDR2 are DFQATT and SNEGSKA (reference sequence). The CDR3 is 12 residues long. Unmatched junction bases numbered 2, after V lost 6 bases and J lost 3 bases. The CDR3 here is CSATGGTDTQYF. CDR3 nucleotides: TGCAGTGCAACGGGAGGGACAGATACGCAGTATTTT.

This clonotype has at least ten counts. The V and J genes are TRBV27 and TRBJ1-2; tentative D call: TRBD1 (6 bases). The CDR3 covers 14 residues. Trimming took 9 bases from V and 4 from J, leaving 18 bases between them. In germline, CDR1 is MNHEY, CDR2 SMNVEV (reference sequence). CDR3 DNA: TGTGCCAGTGGGGACCGGGGGCCAGGCTATGGCTACACCTTC. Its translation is CASGDRGPGYGYTF.

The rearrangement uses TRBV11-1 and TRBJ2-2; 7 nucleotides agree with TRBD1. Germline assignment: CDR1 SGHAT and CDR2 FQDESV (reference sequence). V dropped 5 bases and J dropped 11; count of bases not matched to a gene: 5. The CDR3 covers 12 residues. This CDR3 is CASSPQGSELFF. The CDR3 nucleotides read TGTGCCAGCAGCCCACAGGGGAGTGAGCTGTTTTTT.

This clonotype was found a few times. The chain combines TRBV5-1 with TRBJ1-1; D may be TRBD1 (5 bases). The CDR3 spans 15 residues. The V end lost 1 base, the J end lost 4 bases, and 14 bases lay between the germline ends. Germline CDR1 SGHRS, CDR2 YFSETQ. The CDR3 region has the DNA TGCGCCAGCAGCTTGTCTCCGGTTGGGGGCACTGAAGCTTTCTTT. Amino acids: CASSLSPVGGTEAFF.

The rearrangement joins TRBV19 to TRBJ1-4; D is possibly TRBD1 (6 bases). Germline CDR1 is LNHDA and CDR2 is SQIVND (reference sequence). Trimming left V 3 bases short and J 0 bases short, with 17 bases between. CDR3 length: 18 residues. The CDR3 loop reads CASSIVVRQEATNEKLFF. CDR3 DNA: TGTGCCAGTAGTATCGTAGTGAGACAGGAGGCAACTAATGAAAAACTGTTTTTT.

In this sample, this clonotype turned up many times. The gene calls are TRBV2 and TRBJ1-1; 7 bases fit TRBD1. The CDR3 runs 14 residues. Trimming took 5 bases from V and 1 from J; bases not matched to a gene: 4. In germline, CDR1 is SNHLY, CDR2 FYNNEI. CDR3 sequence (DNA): TGTGCCAGCAGTATCCGGGACAGGAACACTGAAGCTTTCTTT. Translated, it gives CASSIRDRNTEAFF.

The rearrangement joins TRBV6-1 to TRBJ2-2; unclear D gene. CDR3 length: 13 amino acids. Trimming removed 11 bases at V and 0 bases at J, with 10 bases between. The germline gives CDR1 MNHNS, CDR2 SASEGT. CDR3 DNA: TGTGCCGGGTTAGATCCGAACACCGGGGAGCTGTTTTTT. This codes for CAGLDPNTGELFF.

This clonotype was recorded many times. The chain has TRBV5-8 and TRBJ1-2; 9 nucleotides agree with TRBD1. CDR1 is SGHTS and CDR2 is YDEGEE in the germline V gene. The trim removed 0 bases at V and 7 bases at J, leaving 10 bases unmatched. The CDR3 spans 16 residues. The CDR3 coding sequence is TGTGCCAGCAGCTTGGATGGACAGGGGTACACGAGTGGCTACACCTTC. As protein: CASSLDGQGYTSGYTF.

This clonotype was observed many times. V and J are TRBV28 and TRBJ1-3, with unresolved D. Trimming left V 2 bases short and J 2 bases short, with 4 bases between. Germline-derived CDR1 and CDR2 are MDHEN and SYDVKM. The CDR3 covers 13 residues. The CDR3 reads CASSLRAGNTIYF. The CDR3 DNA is TGTGCCAGCAGTTTAAGGGCTGGAAACACCATATATTTT.

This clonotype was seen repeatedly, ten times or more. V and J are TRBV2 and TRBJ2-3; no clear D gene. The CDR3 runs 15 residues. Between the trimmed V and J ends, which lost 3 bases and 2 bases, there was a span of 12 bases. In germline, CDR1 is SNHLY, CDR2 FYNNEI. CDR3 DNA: TGTGCCAGCAGTGAGGCCAGAATCATCACAGATACGCAGTATTTT. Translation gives CASSEARIITDTQYF.

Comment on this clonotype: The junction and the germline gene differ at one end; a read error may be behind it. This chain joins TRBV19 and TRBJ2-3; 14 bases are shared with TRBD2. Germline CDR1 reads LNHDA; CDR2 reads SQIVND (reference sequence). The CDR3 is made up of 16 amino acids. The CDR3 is CTSSTGTSGRSDTQYF. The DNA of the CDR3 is TGTACCAGTAGTACCGGGACTAGCGGGAGATCAGATACGCAGTATTTT.

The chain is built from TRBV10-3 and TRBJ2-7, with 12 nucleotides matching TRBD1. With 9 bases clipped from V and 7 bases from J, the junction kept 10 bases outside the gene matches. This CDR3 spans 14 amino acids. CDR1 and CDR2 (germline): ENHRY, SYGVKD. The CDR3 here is CAIGPGQGAGEQYF. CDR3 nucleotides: TGTGCCATTGGTCCGGGACAGGGGGCTGGAGAGCAGTACTTC.

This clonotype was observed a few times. CDR3 loop: CASNPTGANTEAFF. In nucleotides, the CDR3 is TGTGCCAGCAATCCGACAGGGGCGAACACTGAAGCTTTCTTT. The chain recombines TRBV6-1 with TRBJ1-1; 8 bases match TRBD1. Germline CDR1 and CDR2: MNHNS and SASEGT. The CDR3 is 14 amino acids. After removal of 7 bases from V and 1 base from J, the junction contained 5 bases not matched to a gene.

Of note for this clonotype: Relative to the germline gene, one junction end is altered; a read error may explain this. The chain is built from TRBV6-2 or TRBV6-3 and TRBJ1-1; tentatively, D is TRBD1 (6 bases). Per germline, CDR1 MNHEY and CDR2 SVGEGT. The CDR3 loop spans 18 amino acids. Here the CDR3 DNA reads TGTGACAGCAGTTACTCGGCTGAAGAGGGGGGTCCGAACACTGAAGCTTTCTTT. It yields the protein CDSSYSAEEGGPNTEAFF.

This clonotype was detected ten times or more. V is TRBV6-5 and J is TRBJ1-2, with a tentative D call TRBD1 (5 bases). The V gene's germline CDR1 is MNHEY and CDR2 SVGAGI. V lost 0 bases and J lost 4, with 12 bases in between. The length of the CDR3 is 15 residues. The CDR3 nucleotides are TGTGCCAGCAGTTACTCCGGGCAGGGACGCTATGGCTACACCTTC. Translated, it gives CASSYSGQGRYGYTF.

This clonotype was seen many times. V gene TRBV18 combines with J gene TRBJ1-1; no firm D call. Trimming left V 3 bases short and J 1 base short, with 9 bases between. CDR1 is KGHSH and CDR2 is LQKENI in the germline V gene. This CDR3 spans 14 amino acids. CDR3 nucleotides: TGTGCCAGCTCACCGCTGGCCGGGAACACTGAAGCTTTCTTT. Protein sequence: CASSPLAGNTEAFF.

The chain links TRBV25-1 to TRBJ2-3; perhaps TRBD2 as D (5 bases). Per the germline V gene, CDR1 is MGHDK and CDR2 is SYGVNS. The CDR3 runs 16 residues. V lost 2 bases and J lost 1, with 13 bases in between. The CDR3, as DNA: TGTGCCAGCAGTGAAATTTTCGGGGTCGGCACAGATACGCAGTATTTT. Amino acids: CASSEIFGVGTDTQYF.

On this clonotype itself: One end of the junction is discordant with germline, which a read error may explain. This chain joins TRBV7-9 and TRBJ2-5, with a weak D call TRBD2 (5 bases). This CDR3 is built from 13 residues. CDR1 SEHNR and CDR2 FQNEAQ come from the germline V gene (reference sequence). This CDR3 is CTSSLALGETQYF. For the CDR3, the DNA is TGTACCAGCAGCTTAGCGCTGGGGGAGACCCAGTACTTC.

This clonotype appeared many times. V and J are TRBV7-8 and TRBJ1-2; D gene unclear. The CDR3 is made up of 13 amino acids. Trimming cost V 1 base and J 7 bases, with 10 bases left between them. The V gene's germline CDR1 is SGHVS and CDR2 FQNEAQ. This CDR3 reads CASSLDWYGGYTF. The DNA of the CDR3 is TGTGCCAGCAGCTTAGACTGGTACGGTGGCTACACCTTC.

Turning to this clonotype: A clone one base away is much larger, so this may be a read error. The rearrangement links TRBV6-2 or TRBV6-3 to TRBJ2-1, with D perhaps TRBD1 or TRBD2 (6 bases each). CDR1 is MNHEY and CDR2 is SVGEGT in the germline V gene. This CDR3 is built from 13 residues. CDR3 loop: CASLAGGDNEQSF. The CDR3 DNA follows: TGTGCCAGCCTCGCCGGCGGGGACAATGAGCAGTCCTTC.

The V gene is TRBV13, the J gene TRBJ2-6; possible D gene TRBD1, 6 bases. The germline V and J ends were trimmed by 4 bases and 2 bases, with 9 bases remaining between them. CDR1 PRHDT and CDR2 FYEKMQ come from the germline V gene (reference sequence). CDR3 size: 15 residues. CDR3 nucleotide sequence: TGTGCCAGCAGCTCAGGGGATACTGGGGCCAACGTCCTGACTTTC. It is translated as CASSSGDTGANVLTF.

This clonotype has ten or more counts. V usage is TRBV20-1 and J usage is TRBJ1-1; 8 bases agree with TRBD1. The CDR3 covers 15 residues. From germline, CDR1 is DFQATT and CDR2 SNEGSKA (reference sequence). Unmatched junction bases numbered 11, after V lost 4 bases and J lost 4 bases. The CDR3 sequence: CSATNPGQAPTEAFF. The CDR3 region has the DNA TGCAGTGCTACGAATCCGGGACAGGCCCCCACTGAAGCTTTCTTT.

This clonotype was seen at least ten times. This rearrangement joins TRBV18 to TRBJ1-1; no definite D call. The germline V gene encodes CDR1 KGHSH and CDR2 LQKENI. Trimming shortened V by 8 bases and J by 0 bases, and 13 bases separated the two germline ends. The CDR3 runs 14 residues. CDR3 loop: CASSPRELNTEAFF. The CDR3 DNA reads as TGTGCCAGCAGCCCCCGTGAGTTGAACACTGAAGCTTTCTTT.